This TCR beta chain appears in the sequencing data of a study of early T cells in non-severe SARS-CoV-2 infection. Study-level information: Sequenced bulk RNA came from whole blood that was unsorted, and chains were unpaired.

TCRdb redid the calling of the 5' RACE reads with MiXCR, one entry per CDR3 protein. The sample lists about 110,000 distinct CDR3 sequences; about 12% were seen once. Trimming at V came to 4 bases and at J to 0 bases, leaving 5 bases not matched to a gene. The germline CDR1 and CDR2 sequences are LGHDT and YNNKEL (reference sequence). The CDR3 sequence is 16 residues long. This clonotype was picked up many times. The chain joins TRBV3-1 to TRBJ2-3, with 9 bases identical to TRBD1. Source material: whole blood. The sequence came from an adult who was a healthcare worker with PCR-confirmed SARS-CoV-2 infection or an uninfected control (not recorded which). CDR3 loop: CASSRQGGASTDTQYF. CDR3 nucleotide sequence: TGTGCCAGCAGCCGACAGGGGGGTGCTAGCACAGATACGCAGTATTTT.